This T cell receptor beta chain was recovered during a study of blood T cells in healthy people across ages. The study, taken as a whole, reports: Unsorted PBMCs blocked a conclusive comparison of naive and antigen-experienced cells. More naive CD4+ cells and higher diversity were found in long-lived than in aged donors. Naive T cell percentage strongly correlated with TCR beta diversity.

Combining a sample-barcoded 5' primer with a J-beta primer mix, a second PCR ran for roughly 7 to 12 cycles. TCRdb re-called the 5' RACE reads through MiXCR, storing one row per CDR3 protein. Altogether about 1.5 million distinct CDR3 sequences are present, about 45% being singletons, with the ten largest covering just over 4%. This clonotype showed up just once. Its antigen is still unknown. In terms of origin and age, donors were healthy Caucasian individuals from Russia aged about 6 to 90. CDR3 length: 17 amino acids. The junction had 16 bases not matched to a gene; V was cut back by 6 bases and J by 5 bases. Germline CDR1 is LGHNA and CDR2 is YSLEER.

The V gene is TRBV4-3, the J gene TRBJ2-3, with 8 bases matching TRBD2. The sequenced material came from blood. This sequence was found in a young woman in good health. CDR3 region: CASRPLSSGSHRDTQYF. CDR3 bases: TGCGCCAGCAGACCGTTATCCAGCGGGAGTCATCGAGATACGCAGTATTTT.